Sequencing of this T cell receptor (beta chain) was carried out in a study of blood T cell repertoires in COVID-19. For the study at large: Samples taken during acute and convalescent COVID-19 were collected in the United States, Italy and Spain. T cells, B-cell-depleted T cells, or PBMCs provided the cDNA or gDNA that served as material.

Authors' analysis steps: Estimation of nucleated cell counts was performed using reference gene primer amplification. Measured with immunoSEQ multiplex PCR; TCRdb has only the in-frame clones, and not every one. V, J and clone size reflect that table, while D and trimming were determined from the DNA. The sample yields about 370,000 clones, approximately 88% seen once. The CDR3 covers 18 residues. The V end was cut by 0 bases, the J end by 4 bases, with 18 bases between. Looked up from germline, CDR1 is KGHDR and CDR2 is SFDVKD. The chain links TRBV24-1 to TRBJ1-5; no definite D call. This receptor was obtained from a woman aged 25 to 39 with COVID-19, enrolled during active disease. Input material: peripheral blood. The CDR3 DNA reads as TGTGCCACCAGTGATTTGCAAGTGGGCGCGGGATTGAATCAGCCCCAGCATTTT. This codes for CATSDLQVGAGLNQPQHF.